This T cell receptor beta chain was found in a study of CD8 T cells in Susac syndrome. Study-level background: Among the Susac syndrome patients who underwent sequencing, five or six had clinically active disease, while 8 or 9 of them were in remission.

The CD8+ and CD4+ T cells were isolated magnetically using a negative isolation approach, whereas the TEMRA cells were enriched by FACS. The germline V gene encodes CDR1 PRHDT and CDR2 FYEKMQ (reference sequence). CDR3 length: 12 amino acids. Germline trimming cut 5 bases from V and 5 bases from J; bases unmatched to any gene: 2. With random hexamers, 0.5 to 1 ug RNA was reverse transcribed. Amplification of TCR beta CDR3 by immunoSEQ multiplex PCR spanned 54 Vbeta and 13 Jbeta. TCRdb fed the immunoSEQ multiplex PCR reads into MiXCR, producing one record per CDR3 protein. Found here are some 200,000 distinct CDR3 sequences, just under 95% of them singletons; the top ten hold roughly 0.15%.

Sequencing was performed on CD8+ T cells from PBMCs. The sequence derives from a human donor with Susac syndrome. The V gene is TRBV13, the J gene TRBJ2-7; the match to TRBD1 covers 8 bases. In DNA, the CDR3 is TGTGCCAGCAGCCCGGGACAGGACGAGCAGTACTTC. Its translation: CASSPGQDEQYF.